The clone carrying this TCR beta chain came up a few times. CDR3 length: 14 residues. Between the trimmed V and J ends, which lost 2 bases and 0 bases, there was a span of 8 bases. Germline CDR1 is DFQATT and CDR2 is SNEGSKA (reference sequence). The data derive from a study of blood T cells in healthy people across ages. The authors ran a second PCR of roughly 7 to 11 cycles using a sample-barcoded 5' primer and a J-beta primer mix. TCRdb ran MiXCR on the 5' RACE reads and lists one entry per CDR3 protein. Among about 900,000 distinct CDR3 sequences, around 68% were seen once, and the ten largest hold approximately 30%.

The origin of this receptor is a young man in good health. The sample taken for sequencing was blood. V gene TRBV20-1 combines with J gene TRBJ1-5, with unresolved D. CDR3 loop: CSARPQDSNQPQHF. The CDR3 bases are TGCAGTGCTAGACCTCAGGATAGCAATCAGCCCCAGCATTTT.